This TCR beta chain derives from a study of CD8+ T cells in alopecia areata. Of note for this clone: No antigen is known for it.

The study's findings and limits: While tofacitinib was given, many expanded lesional clones persisted in scalp and blood.

Investigators isolated RNA and reverse transcribed it into cDNA to act as the sequencing template. Sequencing was performed with immunoSEQ multiplex PCR; in TCRdb, only in-frame clones are kept and a portion is missing. This table holds fewer than 350,000 clones, 58% found once. Treatment: oral pan-JAK inhibitor, 5-10 mg twice daily. This CDR3 is 13 amino acids long. The germline CDR1 and CDR2 sequences are SGHDN and FVKESK. Trimming took off 0 bases at V and 7 bases at J, with 9 bases between the two ends. The chain links TRBV14 to TRBJ2-5; D is ambiguous. The TCR sequence derives from a human donor with alopecia areata. This specimen was CD4+ T cells sorted from blood, taken at week 24, from a patient treated with tofacitinib. CDR3 DNA sequence: TGTGCCAGCAGCCAAGAGTATGTCGGGACCCAGTACTTC. Amino acids: CASSQEYVGTQYF.